The present T cell receptor (beta chain) was sequenced within a study of cytotoxic CD8 clonotypes in ibrutinib-treated CLL. Study context: Response sampling took place at median roughly 12 months of treatment, range 6 to 36. Productive templates per sample averaged approximately 240,000; productive rearrangements, some 99,000.

This clone was seen more than once but under ten times. TCRdb's table, derived via immunoSEQ multiplex PCR, lists solely in-frame clones and lacks some. The table records tens of thousands of clones, 90% of them present only once. CDR1 is WNHNN, CDR2 SYGVQD, per germline (reference sequence). CDR3 length: 13 amino acids. V shed 4 bases and J shed 3 bases, with 7 bases lying between them. The chain recombines TRBV10-1 with TRBJ1-5; TRBD1 is a possible D gene (5 bases). The starting material was PBMCs, obtained after 12 months of ibrutinib treatment. This sequence originates from a human donor with chronic lymphocytic leukemia. The CDR3, as DNA: TGCGCCAGCAGTGGAGGGGTCAATCAGCCCCAGCATTTT. This sequence encodes CASSGGVNQPQHF.